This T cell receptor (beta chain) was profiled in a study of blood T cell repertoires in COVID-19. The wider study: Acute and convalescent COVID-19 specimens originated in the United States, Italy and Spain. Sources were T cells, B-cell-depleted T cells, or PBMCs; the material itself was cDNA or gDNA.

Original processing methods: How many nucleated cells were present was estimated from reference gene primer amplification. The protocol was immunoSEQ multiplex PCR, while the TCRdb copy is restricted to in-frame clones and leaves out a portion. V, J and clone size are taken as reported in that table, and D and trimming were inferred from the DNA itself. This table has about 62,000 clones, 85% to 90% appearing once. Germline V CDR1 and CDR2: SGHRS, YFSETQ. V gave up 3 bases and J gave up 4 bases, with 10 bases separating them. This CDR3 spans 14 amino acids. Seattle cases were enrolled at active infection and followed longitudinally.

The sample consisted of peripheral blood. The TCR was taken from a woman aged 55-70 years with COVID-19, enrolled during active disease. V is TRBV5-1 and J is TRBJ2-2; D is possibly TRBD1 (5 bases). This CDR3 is CASSSGQGTGELFF. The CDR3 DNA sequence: TGCGCCAGCAGCTCAGGACAAGGCACCGGGGAGCTGTTTTTT. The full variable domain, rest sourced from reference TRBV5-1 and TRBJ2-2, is KAGVTQTPRYLIKTRGQQVTLSCSPISGHRSVSWYQQTPGQGLQFLFEYFSETQRNKGNFPGRFSGRQFSNSRSEMNVSTLELGDSALYLCASSSGQGTGELFFGEGSRLTVL.